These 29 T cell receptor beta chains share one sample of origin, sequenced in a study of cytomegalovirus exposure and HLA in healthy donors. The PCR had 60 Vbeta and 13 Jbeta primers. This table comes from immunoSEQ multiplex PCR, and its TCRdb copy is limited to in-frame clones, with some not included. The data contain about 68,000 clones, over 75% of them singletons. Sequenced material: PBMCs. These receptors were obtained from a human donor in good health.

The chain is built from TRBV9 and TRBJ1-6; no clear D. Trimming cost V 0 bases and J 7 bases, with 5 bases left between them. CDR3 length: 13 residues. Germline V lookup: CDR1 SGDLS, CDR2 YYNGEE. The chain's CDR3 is CASSVVLNSPLHF. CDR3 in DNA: TGTGCCAGCAGCGTAGTTCTGAATTCACCCCTCCACTTT.

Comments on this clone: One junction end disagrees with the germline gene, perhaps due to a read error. CDR3 protein: CASSEGGGYGYPF. CDR3 coding DNA: TGTGCCAGCAGTGAAGGGGGCGGCTATGGCTACCCCTTC. This chain links TRBV25-1 with TRBJ1-2; D might be TRBD1 (6 bases). The germline V gene encodes CDR1 MGHDK and CDR2 SYGVNS. CDR3 length: 13 residues.

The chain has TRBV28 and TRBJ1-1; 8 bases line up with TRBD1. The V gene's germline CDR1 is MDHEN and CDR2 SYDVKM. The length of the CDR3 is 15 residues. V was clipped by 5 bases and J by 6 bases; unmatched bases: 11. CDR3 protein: CASSPQTGEFAEAFF. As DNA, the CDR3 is TGTGCCAGCAGTCCACAGACAGGGGAATTCGCTGAAGCTTTCTTT.

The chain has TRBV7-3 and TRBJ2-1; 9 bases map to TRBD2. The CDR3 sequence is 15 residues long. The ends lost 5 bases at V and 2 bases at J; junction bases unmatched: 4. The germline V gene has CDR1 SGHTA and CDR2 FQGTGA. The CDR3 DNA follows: TGTGCCAGCAGCGTCCTAGCGGGGCCCTACAATGAGCAGTTCTTC. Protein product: CASSVLAGPYNEQFF.

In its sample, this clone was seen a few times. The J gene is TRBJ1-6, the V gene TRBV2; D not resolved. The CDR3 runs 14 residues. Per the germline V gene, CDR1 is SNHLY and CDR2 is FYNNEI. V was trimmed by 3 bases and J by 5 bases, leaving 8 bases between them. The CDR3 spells CASSDGEDNSPLHF. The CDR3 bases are TGTGCCAGCAGTGACGGGGAGGATAATTCACCCCTCCACTTT.

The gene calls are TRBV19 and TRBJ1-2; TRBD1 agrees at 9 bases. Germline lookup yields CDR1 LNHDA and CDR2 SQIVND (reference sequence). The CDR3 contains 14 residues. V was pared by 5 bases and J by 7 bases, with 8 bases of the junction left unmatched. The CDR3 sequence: CASSSAGQGSGYTF. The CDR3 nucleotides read TGTGCCAGTAGTTCGGCGGGACAGGGTAGTGGCTACACCTTC.

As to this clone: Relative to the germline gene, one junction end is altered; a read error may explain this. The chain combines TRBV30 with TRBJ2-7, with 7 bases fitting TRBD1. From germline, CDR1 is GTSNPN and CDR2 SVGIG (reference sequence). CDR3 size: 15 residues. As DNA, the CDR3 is TGTGCCTGGATAAGGACAGGAGGAAGCTCCTACGAGCGGTACTTC. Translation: CAWIRTGGSSYERYF.

CDR3 sequence: CASSEAWTGIGNQPQHF. The CDR3 DNA is TGTGCCAGCAGTGAAGCCTGGACAGGGATTGGCAATCAGCCCCAGCATTTT. The rearrangement joins TRBV6-1 to TRBJ1-5, with 8 bases aligning to TRBD1. V shed 0 bases and J 2 bases; nucleotides not matched to a gene: 6. The germline V gene has CDR1 MNHNS and CDR2 SASEGT. This CDR3 is 17 amino acids long.

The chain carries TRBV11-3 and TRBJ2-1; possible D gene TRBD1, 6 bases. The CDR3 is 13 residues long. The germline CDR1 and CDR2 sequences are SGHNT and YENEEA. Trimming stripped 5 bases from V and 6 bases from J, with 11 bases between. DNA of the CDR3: TGTGCCAGCAGCCCCCGGGACACCAATGAGCAGTTCTTC. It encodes CASSPRDTNEQFF.

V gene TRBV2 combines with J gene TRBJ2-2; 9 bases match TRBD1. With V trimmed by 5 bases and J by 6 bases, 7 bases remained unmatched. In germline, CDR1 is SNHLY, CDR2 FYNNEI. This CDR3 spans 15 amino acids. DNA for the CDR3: TGTGCCAGCAGTAGTAGGACAGGGGTGGCCGGGGAGCTGTTTTTT. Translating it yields CASSSRTGVAGELFF.

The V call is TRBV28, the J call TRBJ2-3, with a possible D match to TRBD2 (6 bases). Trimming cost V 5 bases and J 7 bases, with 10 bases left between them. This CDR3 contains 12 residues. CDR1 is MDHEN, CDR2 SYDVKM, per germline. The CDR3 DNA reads TGTGCCAGCAGTCCAGGGAGGAATACGCAGTATTTT. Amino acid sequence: CASSPGRNTQYF.

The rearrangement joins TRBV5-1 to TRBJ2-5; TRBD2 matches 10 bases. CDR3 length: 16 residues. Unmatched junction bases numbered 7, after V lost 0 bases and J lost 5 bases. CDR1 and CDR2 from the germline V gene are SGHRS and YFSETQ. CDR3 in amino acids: CASSLVHSGGAETQYF. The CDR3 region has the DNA TGCGCCAGCAGCTTGGTGCACAGCGGGGGGGCGGAGACCCAGTACTTC.

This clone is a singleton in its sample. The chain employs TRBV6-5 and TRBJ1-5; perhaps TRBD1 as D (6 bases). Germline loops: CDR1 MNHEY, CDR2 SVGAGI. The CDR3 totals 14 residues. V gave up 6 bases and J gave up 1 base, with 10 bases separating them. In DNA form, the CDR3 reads TGTGCCAGCAGGGACAGTGGGAGCAATCAGCCCCAGCATTTT. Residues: CASRDSGSNQPQHF.

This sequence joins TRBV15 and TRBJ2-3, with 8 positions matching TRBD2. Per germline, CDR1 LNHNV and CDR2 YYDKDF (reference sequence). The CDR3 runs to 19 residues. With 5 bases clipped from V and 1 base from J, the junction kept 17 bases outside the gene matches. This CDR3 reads CATSPAGGTRSLGTDTQYF. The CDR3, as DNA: TGTGCCACCAGCCCTGCGGGGGGTACCCGTTCTTTGGGCACAGATACGCAGTATTTT.

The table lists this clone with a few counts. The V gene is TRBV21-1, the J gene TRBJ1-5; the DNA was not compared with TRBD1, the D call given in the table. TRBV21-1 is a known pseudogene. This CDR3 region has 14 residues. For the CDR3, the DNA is TGTGCCAGCAGCAATCAGGGGGACGAGCAGCCCCAGCATTTT. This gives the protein CASSNQGDEQPQHF.

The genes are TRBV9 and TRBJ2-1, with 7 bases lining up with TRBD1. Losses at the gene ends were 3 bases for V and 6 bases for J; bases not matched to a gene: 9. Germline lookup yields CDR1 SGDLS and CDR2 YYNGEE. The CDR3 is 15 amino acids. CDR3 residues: CASSARDSPTNEQFF. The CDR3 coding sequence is TGTGCCAGCAGCGCCAGGGACAGTCCAACCAATGAGCAGTTCTTC.

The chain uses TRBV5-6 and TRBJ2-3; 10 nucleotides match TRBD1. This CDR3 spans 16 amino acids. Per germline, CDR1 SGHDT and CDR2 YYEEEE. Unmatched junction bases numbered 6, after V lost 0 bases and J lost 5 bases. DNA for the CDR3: TGTGCCAGCAGCTTGGCGACAGGGGGCTGGAAAGATACGCAGTATTTT. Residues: CASSLATGGWKDTQYF. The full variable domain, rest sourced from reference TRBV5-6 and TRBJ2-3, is DAGVTQSPTHLIKTRGQQVTLRCSPKSGHDTVSWYQQALGQGPQFIFQYYEEEERQRGNFPDRFSGHQFPNYSSELNVNALLLGDSALYLCASSLATGGWKDTQYFGPGTRLTVL.

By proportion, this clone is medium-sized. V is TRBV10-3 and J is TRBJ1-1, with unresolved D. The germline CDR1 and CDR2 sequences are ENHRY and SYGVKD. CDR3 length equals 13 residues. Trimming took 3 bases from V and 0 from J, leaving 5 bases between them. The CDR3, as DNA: TGTGCCATCAGTGACCCGGTGAACACTGAAGCTTTCTTT. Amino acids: CAISDPVNTEAFF.

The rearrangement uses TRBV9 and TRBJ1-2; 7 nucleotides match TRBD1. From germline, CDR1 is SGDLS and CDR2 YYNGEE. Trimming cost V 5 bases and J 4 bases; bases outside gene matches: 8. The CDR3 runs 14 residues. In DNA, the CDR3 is TGTGCCAGCAGGGAAGGGGACAGTTTCTATGGCTACACCTTC. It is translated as CASREGDSFYGYTF.

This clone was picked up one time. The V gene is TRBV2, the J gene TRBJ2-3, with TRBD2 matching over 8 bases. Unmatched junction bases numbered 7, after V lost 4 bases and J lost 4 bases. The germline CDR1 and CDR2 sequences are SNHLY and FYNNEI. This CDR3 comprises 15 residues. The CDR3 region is CASSGTGGRPDTQYF. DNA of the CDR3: TGTGCCAGCAGTGGGACGGGGGGGCGACCAGATACGCAGTATTTT.

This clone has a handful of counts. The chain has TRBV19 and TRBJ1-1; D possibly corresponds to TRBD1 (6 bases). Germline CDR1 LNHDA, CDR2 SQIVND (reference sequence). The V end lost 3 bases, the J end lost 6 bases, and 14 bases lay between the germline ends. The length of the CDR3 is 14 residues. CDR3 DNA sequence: TGTGCCAGTAGTATCGGCAGGGGACGAGCTGAAGCTTTCTTT. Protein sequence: CASSIGRGRAEAFF.

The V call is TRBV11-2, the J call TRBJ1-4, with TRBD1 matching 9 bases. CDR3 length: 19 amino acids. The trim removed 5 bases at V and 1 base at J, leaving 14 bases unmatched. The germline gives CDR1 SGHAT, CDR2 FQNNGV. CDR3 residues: CASSIGQGSWSRTNEKLFF. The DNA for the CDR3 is TGTGCCAGCAGCATCGGACAGGGGTCGTGGAGTAGAACTAATGAAAAACTGTTTTTT. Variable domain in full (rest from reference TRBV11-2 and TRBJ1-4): EAGVAQSPRYKIIEKRQSVAFWCNPISGHATLYWYQQILGQGPKLLIQFQNNGVVDDSQLPKDRFSAERLKGVDSTLKIQPAKLEDSAVYLCASSIGQGSWSRTNEKLFFGSGTQLSVL.

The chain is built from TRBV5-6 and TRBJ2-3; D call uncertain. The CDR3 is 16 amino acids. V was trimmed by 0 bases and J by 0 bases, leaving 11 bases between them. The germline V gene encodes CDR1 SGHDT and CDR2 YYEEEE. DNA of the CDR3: TGTGCCAGCAGCTTGGCGCAGGTCCGTAGCACAGATACGCAGTATTTT. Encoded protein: CASSLAQVRSTDTQYF.

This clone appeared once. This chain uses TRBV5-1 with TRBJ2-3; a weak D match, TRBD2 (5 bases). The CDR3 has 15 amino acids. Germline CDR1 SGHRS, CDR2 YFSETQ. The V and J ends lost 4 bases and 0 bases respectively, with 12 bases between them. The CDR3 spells CASSQSGSSTDTQYF. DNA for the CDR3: TGCGCCAGCAGCCAGTCGGGATCTAGCACAGATACGCAGTATTTT.

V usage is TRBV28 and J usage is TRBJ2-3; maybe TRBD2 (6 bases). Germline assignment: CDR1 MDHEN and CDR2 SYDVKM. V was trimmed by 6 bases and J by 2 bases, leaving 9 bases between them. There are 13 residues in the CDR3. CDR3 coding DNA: TGTGCCAGCAGGGGACTCCTCACAGATACGCAGTATTTT. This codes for CASRGLLTDTQYF.

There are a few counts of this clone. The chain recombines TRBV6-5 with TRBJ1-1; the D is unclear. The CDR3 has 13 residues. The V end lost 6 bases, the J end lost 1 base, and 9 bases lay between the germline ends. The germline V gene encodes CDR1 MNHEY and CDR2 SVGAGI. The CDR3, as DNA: TGTGCCAGCAGCCGCGGTGGGAACACTGAAGCTTTCTTT. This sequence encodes CASSRGGNTEAFF.

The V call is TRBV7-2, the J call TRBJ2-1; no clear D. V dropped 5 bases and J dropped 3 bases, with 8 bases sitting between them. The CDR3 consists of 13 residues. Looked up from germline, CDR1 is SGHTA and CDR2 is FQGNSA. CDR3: CASSPRYYNEQFF. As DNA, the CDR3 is TGTGCCAGCAGCCCACGGTACTACAATGAGCAGTTCTTC.

The DNA for the CDR3 is TGTGCCAGCAGTCGGACAGGGGCGCGGGAAAAACTGTTTTTT. This codes for CASSRTGAREKLFF. This sequence joins TRBV27 and TRBJ1-4; TRBD1 matches at 9 bases. The CDR3 extends over 14 amino acids. The germline V gene encodes CDR1 MNHEY and CDR2 SMNVEV (reference sequence). With V trimmed by 5 bases and J by 8 bases, 6 bases remained unmatched.

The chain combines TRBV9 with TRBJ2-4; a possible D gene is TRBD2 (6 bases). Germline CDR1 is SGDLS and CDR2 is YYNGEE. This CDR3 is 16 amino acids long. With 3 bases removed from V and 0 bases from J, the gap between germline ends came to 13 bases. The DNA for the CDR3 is TGTGCCAGCAGCGCCCTCTTAGCGGTAGCCAAAAACATTCAGTACTTC. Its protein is CASSALLAVAKNIQYF.